This T cell receptor (beta chain) derives from a study of CD8+ T cells in alopecia areata. Extracted RNA was reverse transcribed into cDNA, the sequencing template. Sequenced by immunoSEQ multiplex PCR; TCRdb stores in-frame clones only, minus some. The sample consists of roughly 64,000 clones, around 40% of them appearing once. Germline lookup yields CDR1 SQVTM and CDR2 ANQGSEA. The CDR3 covers 13 residues. With 5 bases removed from V and 7 bases from J, the gap between germline ends came to 14 bases. The sample holds a few counts of this clone. The TCR was taken from a human donor with alopecia areata. This chain connects TRBV29-1 to TRBJ2-2; TRBD2 is a possible D gene (6 bases). Sequencing was done on a sample of NKG2D-low CD8+ T cells sorted from blood. In nucleotides, the CDR3 is TGCAGCGTTCCAGGGAGGAGTAGCGGGGAGCTGTTTTTT. Protein sequence: CSVPGRSSGELFF.